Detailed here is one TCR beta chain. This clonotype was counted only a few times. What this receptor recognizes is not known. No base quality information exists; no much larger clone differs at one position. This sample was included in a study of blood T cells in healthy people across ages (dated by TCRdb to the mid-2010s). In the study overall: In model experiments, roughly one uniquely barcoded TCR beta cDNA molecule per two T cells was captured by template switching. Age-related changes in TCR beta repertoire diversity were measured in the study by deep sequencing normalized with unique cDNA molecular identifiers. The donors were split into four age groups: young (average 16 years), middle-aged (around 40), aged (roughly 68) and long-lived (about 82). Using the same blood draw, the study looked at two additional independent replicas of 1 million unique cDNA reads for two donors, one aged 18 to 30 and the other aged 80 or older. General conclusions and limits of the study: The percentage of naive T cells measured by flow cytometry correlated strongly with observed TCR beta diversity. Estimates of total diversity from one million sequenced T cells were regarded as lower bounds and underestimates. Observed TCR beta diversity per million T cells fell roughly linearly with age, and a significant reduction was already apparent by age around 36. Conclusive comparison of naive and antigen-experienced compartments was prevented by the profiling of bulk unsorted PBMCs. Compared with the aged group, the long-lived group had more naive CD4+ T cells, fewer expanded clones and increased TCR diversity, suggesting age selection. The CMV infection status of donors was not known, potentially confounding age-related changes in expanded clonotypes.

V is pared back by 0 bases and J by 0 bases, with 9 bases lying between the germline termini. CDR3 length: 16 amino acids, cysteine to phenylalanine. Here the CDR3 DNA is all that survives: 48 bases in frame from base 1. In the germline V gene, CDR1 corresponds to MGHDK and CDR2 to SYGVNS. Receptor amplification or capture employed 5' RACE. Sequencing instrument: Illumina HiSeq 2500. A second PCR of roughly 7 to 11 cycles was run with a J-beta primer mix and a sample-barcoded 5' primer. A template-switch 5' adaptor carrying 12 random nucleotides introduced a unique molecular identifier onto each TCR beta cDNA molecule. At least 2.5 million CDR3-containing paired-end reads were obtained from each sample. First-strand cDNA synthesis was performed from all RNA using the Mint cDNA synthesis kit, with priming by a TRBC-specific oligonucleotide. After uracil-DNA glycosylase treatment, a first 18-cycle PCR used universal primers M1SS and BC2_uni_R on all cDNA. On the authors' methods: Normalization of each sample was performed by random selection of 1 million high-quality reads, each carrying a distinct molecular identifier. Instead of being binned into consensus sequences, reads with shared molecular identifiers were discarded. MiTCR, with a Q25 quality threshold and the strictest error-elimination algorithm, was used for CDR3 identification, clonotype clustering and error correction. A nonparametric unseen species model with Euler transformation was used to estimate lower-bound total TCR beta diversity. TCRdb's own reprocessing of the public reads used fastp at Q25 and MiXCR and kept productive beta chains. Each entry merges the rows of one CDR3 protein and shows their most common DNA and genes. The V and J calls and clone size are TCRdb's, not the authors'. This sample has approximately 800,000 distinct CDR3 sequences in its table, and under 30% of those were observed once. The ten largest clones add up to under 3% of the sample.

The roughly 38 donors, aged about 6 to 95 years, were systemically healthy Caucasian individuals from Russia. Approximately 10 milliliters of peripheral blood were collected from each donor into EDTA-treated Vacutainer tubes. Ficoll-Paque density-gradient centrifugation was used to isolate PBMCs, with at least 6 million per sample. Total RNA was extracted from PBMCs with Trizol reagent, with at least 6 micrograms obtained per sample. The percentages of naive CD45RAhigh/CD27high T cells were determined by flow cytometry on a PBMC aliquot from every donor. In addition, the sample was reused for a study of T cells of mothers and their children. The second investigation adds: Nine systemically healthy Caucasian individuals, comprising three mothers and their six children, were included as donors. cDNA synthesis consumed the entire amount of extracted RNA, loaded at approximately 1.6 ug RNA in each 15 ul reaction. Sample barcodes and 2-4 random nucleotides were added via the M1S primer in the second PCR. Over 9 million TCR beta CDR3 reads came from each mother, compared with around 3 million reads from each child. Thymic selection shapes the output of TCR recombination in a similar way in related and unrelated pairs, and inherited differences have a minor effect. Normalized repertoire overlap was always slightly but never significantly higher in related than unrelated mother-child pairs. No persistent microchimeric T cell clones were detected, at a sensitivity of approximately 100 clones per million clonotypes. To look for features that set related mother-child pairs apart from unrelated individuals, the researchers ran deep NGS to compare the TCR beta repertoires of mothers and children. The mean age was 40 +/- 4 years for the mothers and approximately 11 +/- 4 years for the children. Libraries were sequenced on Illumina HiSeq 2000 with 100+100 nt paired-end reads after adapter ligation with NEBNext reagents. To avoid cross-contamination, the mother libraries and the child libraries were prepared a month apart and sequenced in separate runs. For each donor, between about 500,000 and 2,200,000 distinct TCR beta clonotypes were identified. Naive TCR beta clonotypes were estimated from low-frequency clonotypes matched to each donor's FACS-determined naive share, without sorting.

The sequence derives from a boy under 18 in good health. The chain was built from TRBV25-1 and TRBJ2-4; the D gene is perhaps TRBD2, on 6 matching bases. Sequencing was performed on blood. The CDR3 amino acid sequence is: CASSEYDGGAKNIQYF. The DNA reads TGTGCCAGCAGTGAATATGACGGGGGAGCCAAAAACATTCAGTACTTC.